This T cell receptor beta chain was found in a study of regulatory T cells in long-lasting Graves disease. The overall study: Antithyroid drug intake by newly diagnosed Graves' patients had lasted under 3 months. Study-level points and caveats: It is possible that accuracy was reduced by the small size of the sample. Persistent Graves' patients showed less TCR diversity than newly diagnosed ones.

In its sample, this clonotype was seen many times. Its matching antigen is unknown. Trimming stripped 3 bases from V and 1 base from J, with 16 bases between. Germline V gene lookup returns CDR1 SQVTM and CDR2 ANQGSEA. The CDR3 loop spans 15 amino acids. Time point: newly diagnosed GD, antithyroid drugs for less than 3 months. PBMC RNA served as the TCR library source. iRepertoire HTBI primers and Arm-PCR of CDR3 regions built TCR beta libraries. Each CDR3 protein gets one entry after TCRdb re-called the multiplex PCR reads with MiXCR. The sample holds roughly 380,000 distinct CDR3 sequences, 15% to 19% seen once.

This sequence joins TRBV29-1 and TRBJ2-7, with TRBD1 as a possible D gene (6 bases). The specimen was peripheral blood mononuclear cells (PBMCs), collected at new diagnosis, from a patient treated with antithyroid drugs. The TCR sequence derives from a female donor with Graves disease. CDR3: CSVEGTPGQSYEQYF. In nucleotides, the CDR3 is TGCAGCGTTGAGGGGACCCCGGGACAATCCTACGAGCAGTACTTC.